The 14 T cell receptor beta chains below all came from one sample that was sequenced in a study (dated by TCRdb to 2016 to 2018). Library preparation was by RT-PCR. Sequencer: Illumina MiSeq. TCRdb cleaned the public reads at Q25 with fastp, built clones with MiXCR and kept in-frame beta chains. Every entry covers one CDR3 protein and lists the most common genes and DNA from its rows. This sample gives more than 550,000 distinct CDR3 sequences in total; 14% of them show up just once. The top ten constitute 3.6% of the sample. Sequencing used memory CD4+ T cells from blood. The receptors originated from a female donor in good health, serving as a healthy control.

This clonotype was picked up a small number of times. The chain is built from TRBV18 and TRBJ2-3; the D gene is possibly TRBD2 (6 bases). Trimming stripped 5 bases from V and 4 bases from J, with 10 bases between. Germline V lookup: CDR1 KGHSH, CDR2 LQKENI. The CDR3 sequence is 13 residues long. The CDR3 coding sequence is TGTGCCAGCTCAGTACTAGCATCAGATACGCAGTATTTT. Protein product: CASSVLASDTQYF.

The V call is TRBV7-2, the J call TRBJ2-3; no reliable D call. V was cut by 5 bases and J by 4 bases, with 22 bases left in between. Germline V gene sequence: CDR1 SGHTA, CDR2 FQGNSA. This CDR3 region has 17 residues. The chain's CDR3 is CASSPGRGRGTADTQYF. CDR3 nucleotide sequence: TGTGCCAGCAGCCCGGGTCGCGGCAGAGGTACGGCAGATACGCAGTATTTT.

This clonotype was counted many times. V gene TRBV4-1 combines with J gene TRBJ1-6, with a tentative D call TRBD1 (5 bases). V lost 8 bases and J lost 10, with 15 bases in between. The germline gives CDR1 MGHRA, CDR2 YSYEKL. The CDR3 totals 13 residues. The CDR3 sequence: CASDPGNGSPLHF. The CDR3 bases are TGCGCCAGCGACCCAGGGAACGGATCACCCCTCCACTTT.

There are many counts of this clonotype. This chain connects TRBV6-2 or TRBV6-3 to TRBJ1-1, with D perhaps matching TRBD1 (5 bases). Germline V gene sequence: CDR1 MNHEY, CDR2 SVGEGT. Trimming cost V 7 bases and J 7 bases, with 10 bases left between them. The CDR3 consists of 11 residues. The DNA of the CDR3 is TGTGCCAGCACCAACGGGGGTGAAGCTTTCTTT. Its protein product is CASTNGGEAFF.

This clonotype showed up many times. The chain has TRBV30 and TRBJ2-5, with no clear D. CDR1 and CDR2 from the germline V gene are GTSNPN and SVGIG (reference sequence). The V end lost 2 bases, the J end lost 5 bases, and 6 bases lay between the germline ends. This CDR3 has 11 residues. CDR3 region: CAWSRLETQYF. The DNA for the CDR3 is TGTGCCTGGAGTCGCTTGGAGACCCAGTACTTC.

This sequence joins TRBV7-3 and TRBJ2-6; no definite D call. Trimming took 5 bases from V and 0 from J, leaving 11 bases between them. Germline loops: CDR1 SGHTA, CDR2 FQGTGA. This CDR3 has 16 amino acids. The CDR3 region is CASSPLEFSGANVLTF. In DNA form, the CDR3 reads TGTGCCAGCAGCCCCTTGGAATTCTCTGGGGCCAACGTCCTGACTTTC.

The chain links TRBV4-3 to TRBJ2-7; 7 bases are shared with TRBD1. CDR1 is LGHNA, CDR2 YSLEER, per germline. The CDR3 is 15 amino acids. V lost 4 bases and J lost 3; bases outside the gene matches: 9. In DNA, the CDR3 is TGCGCCAGCAGCCGGGAACTACAGGGGTACTACGAGCAGTACTTC. This codes for CASSRELQGYYEQYF.

Concerning this clonotype: This sequence may be a read error, since a much larger clone differs from it by one base. This chain links TRBV20-1 with TRBJ2-3; no clear D. Trimming removed 0 bases at V and 0 bases at J, with 7 bases between. CDR1 DFQATT and CDR2 SNEGSKA come from the germline V gene (reference sequence). This CDR3 is built from 14 residues. The CDR3 loop reads CSARDQPSTDTQYF. As DNA, the CDR3 is TGCAGTGCTAGAGATCAACCGAGCACAGATACGCAGTATTTT.

In this sample, this clonotype turned up many times. The rearrangement uses TRBV18 and TRBJ1-5; D ambiguous. This CDR3 contains 17 residues. V dropped 3 bases and J dropped 2 bases, with 17 bases sitting between them. Germline assignment: CDR1 KGHSH and CDR2 LQKENI. The CDR3 coding sequence is TGTGCCAGCTCACCCAGCTCCGGGCCCTCCGGCAATCAGCCCCAGCATTTT. It yields the protein CASSPSSGPSGNQPQHF.

This clonotype was counted between two and nine times. The J gene is TRBJ2-7, the V gene TRBV11-2; unclear D gene. Germline V CDR1 and CDR2: SGHAT, FQNNGV. This CDR3 has 15 residues. V was cut by 1 base and J by 6 bases, with 16 bases left in between. CDR3 protein: CASSLVLDAFAEQYF. Here the CDR3 DNA reads TGTGCCAGCAGCTTAGTTCTGGACGCCTTTGCCGAGCAGTACTTC.

This clonotype was recorded a few times. The rearrangement uses TRBV20-1 and TRBJ2-5; TRBD2 matches at 7 bases. The germline CDR1 and CDR2 sequences are DFQATT and SNEGSKA (reference sequence). The CDR3 is 11 residues long. V gave up 7 bases and J gave up 11 bases; unmatched junction bases: 10. CDR3 sequence reads: CSVAGASSQYF. The CDR3 DNA is TGCAGTGTGGCGGGAGCATCAAGTCAGTACTTC.

The genes are TRBV7-2 and TRBJ1-5; 11 bases are a match to TRBD1. V was pared by 5 bases and J by 7 bases, with 4 bases of the junction left unmatched. Germline CDR1 SGHTA, CDR2 FQGNSA. The CDR3 runs to 14 residues. CDR3 in DNA: TGTGCCAGCAGCAGGGGGGACAGGGGGCAGCCCCAGCATTTT. It codes for CASSRGDRGQPQHF.

This clonotype was detected ten times or more. This chain links TRBV29-1 with TRBJ1-2; D call uncertain. The CDR3 runs to 11 residues. V was clipped by 3 bases and J by 8 bases, with 10 bases between them. Germline CDR1 SQVTM, CDR2 ANQGSEA. The CDR3 is CSVDAAPGYTF. The CDR3 DNA is TGCAGCGTTGACGCAGCTCCGGGCTACACCTTC.

A few counts support this clonotype. The J gene is TRBJ1-1, the V gene TRBV5-1, with D perhaps matching TRBD1 (5 bases). The CDR3 contains 18 residues. Germline V gives CDR1 SGHRS, CDR2 YFSETQ. With 6 bases removed from V and 3 bases from J, the gap between germline ends came to 27 bases. The CDR3 region is CASIPGPTGGRRDTEAFF. The DNA for the CDR3 is TGCGCCAGCATCCCGGGCCCCACAGGCGGGAGACGGGACACTGAAGCTTTCTTT. The variable domain in full, completed from reference TRBV5-1 and TRBJ1-1, reads KAGVTQTPRYLIKTRGQQVTLSCSPISGHRSVSWYQQTPGQGLQFLFEYFSETQRNKGNFPGRFSGRQFSNSRSEMNVSTLELGDSALYLCASIPGPTGGRRDTEAFFGQGTRLTVV.